Described below is a single T cell receptor beta chain sequence and its context. Antigen: not known. There are 13 residues in the CDR3. The germline V and J ends were trimmed by 4 bases and 2 bases, with 9 bases remaining between them. CDR1 is SGHNT, CDR2 YYREEE, per germline (reference sequence). The entry originates in a study of graft-versus-host responses after intestinal transplantation. Background on the study: For 3 to 4 years after anti-thymocyte globulin induction, all recipients took tacrolimus and steroids.

Clones were sequenced by immunoSEQ multiplex PCR, and TCRdb holds only the in-frame ones, with some missing. The table includes approximately 88,000 clones, 90% detected once. The origin of this receptor is a human donor who received an intestinal transplant. Specimen: unstimulated CD4+ T cells sorted from spleen or lymph node cells, collected before intestinal transplant. V gene TRBV5-4 combines with J gene TRBJ1-2; a weak D match, TRBD1 (6 bases). CDR3 nucleotide sequence: TGTGCCAGCAGCCCAGACAGGAACTATGGCTACACCTTC. It is translated as CASSPDRNYGYTF.